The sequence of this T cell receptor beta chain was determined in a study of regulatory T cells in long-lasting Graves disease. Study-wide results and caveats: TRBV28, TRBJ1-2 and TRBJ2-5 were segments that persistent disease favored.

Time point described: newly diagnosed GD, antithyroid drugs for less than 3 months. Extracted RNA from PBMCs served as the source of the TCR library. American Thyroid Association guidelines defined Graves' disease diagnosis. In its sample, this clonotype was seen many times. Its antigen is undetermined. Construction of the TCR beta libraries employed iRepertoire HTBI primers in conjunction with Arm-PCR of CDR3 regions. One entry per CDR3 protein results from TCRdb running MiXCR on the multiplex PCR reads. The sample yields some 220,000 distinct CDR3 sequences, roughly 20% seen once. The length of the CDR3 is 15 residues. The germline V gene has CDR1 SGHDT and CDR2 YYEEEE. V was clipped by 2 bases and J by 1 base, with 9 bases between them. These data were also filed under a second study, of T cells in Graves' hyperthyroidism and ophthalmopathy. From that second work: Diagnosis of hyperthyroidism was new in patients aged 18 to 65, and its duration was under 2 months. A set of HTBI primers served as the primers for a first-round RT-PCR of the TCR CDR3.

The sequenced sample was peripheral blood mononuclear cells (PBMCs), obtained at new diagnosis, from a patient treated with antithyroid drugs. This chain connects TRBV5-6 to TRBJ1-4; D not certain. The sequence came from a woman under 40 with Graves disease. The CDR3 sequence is CASSFSGLTNEKLFF. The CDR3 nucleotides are TGTGCCAGCAGCTTCAGCGGCCTAACTAATGAAAAACTGTTTTTT.